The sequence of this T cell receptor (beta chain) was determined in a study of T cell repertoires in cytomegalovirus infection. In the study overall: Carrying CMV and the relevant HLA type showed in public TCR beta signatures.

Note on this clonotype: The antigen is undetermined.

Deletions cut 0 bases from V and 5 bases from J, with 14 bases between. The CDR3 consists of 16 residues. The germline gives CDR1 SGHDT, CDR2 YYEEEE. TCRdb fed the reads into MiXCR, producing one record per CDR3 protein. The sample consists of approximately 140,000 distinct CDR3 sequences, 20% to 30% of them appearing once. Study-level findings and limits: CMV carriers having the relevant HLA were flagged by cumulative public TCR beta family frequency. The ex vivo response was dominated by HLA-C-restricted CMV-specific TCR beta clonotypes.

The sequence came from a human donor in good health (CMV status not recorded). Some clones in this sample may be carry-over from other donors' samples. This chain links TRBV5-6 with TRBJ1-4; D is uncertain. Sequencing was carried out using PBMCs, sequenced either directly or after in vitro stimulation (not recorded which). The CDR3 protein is CASSLGMAGTNEKLFF. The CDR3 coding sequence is TGTGCCAGCAGCTTGGGTATGGCCGGAACGAATGAAAAACTGTTTTTT.